These T cell receptor beta chains were read from a single sample in a study of T cell changes during pregnancy in multiple sclerosis. TCRdb's copy holds only in-frame clones and misses some; the assay was immunoSEQ multiplex PCR. Of approximately 60,000 clones listed, around 90% are singletons. This specimen was peripheral blood, taken in the second trimester of pregnancy. The origin of the receptors is a female donor with multiple sclerosis, enrolled in a pregnancy study. CDR3s include the opening cysteine and the closing phenylalanine or tryptophan. Each record gives: J gene, clone size, D gene, V gene, CDR3 DNA, CDR3 protein. D genes are given only for firm matches. Clone sizes are given selectively: once, few, many, or a class where the clone is expanded.

TRBJ1-1 - - TRBV29-1 TGCAGCGTTGTCCGGGGGGGGAACACTGAAGCTTTCTTT CSVVRGGNTEAFF
TRBJ1-2 - TRBD1 TRBV5-4 TGTGCCAGCAGCCTAGACAGGGTCTATGGCTACACCTTC CASSLDRVYGYTF
TRBJ1-6 - TRBD1 TRBV7-2 TGTGCCAGCAGCTTGATGGGACAGGGTAACTCACCCCTCCACTTT CASSLMGQGNSPLHF
TRBJ1-2 - - TRBV14 TGTGCCAGCAGCCAGATGGACGGGGATGGCTACACCTTC CASSQMDGDGYTF
TRBJ2-5 - TRBD1 TRBV10-3 TGTGCCATCAGGAGGGACAGTATGGAGACCCAGTACTTC CAIRRDSMETQYF
TRBJ2-7 - - TRBV5-4 TGTGCCAGCAGCCCTGGGGGGACCCTCCTTAGCCCCTACGAGCAGTACTTC CASSPGGTLLSPYEQYF
TRBJ1-1 - - TRBV28 TGTGCCAGCAGTCCGGGGACTCCCTTAACTGAAGCTTTCTTT CASSPGTPLTEAFF
TRBJ1-6 - - TRBV19 TGTGCCAGTAGTATAACAGGGCACGATTCACCCCTCCACTTT CASSITGHDSPLHF
TRBJ1-2 - - TRBV2 TGTGCCAGCAGAGTGACTCTTTATGGCTACACCTTC CASRVTLYGYTF
TRBJ1-6 - - TRBV7-2 TGTGCCAGCAGCTTAGCCCGGACAGTAAATTCACCCCTCCACTTT CASSLARTVNSPLHF
TRBJ2-3 - TRBD2 TRBV4-1 TGCGCCAGCAGCTCACCTAGGCGTAGCGGGGAGGGAGATACGCAGTATTTT CASSSPRRSGEGDTQYF
TRBJ2-5 - - TRBV7-2 TGTGCCAGCAGCTTAGGGGGGCCGGGAGAGACCCAGTACTTC CASSLGGPGETQYF
TRBJ2-7 once TRBD2 TRBV5-4 TGTGCCAGCAGCTTGGGAGGGGCGGGGGTCGGCTACGAGCAGTACTTC CASSLGGAGVGYEQYF
TRBJ1-1 - - TRBV5-1 TGCGCCAGCAGCTTGGCCACCGGGGGGATGACTGAAGCTTTCTTT CASSLATGGMTEAFF
TRBJ1-5 - - TRBV6-6 TGTGCCAGCAGTTGGACAGCTGTAGGGAGCAATCAGCCCCAGCATTTT CASSWTAVGSNQPQHF
TRBJ2-5 - TRBD1 TRBV5-4 TGTGCCAGCAGCTTTTTTGGGACAGCGGAGGAGACCCAGTACTTC CASSFFGTAEETQYF
TRBJ2-1 - - TRBV18 TGTGCCAGCTCACCAAGGGGGGGGGTCAATGAGCAGTTCTTC CASSPRGGVNEQFF
TRBJ1-1 - - TRBV5-1 TGCGCCAGCAGCCTCCACTCACGGGACACTGAAGCTTTCTTT CASSLHSRDTEAFF
TRBJ1-2 - - TRBV5-4 TGTGCCAGCAGTTTTACATCGAACTATGGCTACACCTTC CASSFTSNYGYTF
TRBJ2-4 - TRBD1 TRBV4-3 TGCGCCAGCAGCCAACTCGGGACAGGGTCCAAAAACATTCAGTACTTC CASSQLGTGSKNIQYF
TRBJ2-7 - TRBD2 TRBV13 TGTGCCAGCAGCTTACGGGACTACCGGACGTACGAGCAGTACTTC CASSLRDYRTYEQYF
TRBJ2-3 - - TRBV5-4 TGTGCCAGCAGCCGGGGAGCCTGGACAGATACGCAGTATTTT CASSRGAWTDTQYF
TRBJ1-1 - - TRBV6-5 TGTGCCAGCAGCCTCATTGGAGGGGAAACTGAAGCTTTCTTT CASSLIGGETEAFF